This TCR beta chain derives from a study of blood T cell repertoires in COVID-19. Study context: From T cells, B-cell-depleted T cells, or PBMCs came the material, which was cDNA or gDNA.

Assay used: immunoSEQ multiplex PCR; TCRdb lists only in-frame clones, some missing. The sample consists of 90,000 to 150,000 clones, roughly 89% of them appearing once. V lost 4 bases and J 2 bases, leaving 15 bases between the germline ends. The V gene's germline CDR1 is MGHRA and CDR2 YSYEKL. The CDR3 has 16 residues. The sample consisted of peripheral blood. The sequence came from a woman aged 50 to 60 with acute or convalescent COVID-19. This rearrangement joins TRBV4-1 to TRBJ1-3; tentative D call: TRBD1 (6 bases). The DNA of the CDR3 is TGCGCCAGCAGCCGGGACACCTCTAACGCTGGAAACACCATATATTTT. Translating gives CASSRDTSNAGNTIYF.